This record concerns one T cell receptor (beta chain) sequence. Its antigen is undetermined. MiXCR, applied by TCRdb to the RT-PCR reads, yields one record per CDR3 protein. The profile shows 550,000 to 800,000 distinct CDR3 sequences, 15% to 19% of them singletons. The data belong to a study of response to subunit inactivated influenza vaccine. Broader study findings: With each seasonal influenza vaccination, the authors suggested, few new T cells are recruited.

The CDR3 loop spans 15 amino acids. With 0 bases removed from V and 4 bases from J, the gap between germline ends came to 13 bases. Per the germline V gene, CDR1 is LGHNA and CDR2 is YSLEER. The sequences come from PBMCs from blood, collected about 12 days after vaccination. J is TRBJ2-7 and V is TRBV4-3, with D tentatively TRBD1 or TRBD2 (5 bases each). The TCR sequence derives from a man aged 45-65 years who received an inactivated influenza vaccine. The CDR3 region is CASSQDRDPAYEQYF. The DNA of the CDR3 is TGCGCCAGCAGCCAAGATAGGGACCCCGCGTACGAGCAGTACTTC.